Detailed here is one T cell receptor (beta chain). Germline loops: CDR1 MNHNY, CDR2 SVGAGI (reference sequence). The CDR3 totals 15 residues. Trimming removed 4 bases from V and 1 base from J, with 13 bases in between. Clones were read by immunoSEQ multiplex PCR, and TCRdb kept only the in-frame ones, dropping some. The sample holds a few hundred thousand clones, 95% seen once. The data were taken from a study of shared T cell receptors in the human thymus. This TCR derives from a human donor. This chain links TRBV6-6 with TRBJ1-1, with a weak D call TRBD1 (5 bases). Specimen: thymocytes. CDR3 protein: CASSSRGGGNTEAFF. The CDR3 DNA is TGTGCCAGCAGTTCCCGGGGGGGAGGGAACACTGAAGCTTTCTTT.